This T cell receptor (beta chain) stems from a study of blood T cells in healthy people across ages. Combining a sample-barcoded 5' primer with a J-beta primer mix, a second PCR ran for roughly 7 to 12 cycles. MiXCR, applied by TCRdb to the 5' RACE reads, yields one record per CDR3 protein. The sample records over a million distinct CDR3 sequences, 35% to 50% being singletons. Sample donors were healthy Caucasian individuals that came from Russia, aged about 6 to 100. Germline-derived CDR1 and CDR2 are KGHSH and LQKENI. Trimming removed 2 bases from V and 13 bases from J; junction bases left unmatched: 4. The CDR3 is made up of 13 amino acids.

The sequenced sample consisted of blood. The rearrangement links TRBV18 to TRBJ2-5; 13 nucleotides match TRBD2. This sequence originates from a woman between 55 and 75 years old in good health. CDR3 amino acids: CASSPGLAGEPYF. CDR3 coding DNA: TGTGCCAGCTCACCAGGACTAGCGGGAGAACCGTACTTC.